One and the same sample provided the 31 T cell receptor beta chains below, sequenced in a study of T cell responses to AZD1222 COVID-19 vaccine. TCRdb's table, derived via immunoSEQ multiplex PCR, lists solely in-frame clones and lacks some. The sample contains about 97,000 clones, 75% to 90% of which appear only once. The specimen was peripheral blood, collected on day 0 of AZD1222 vaccination. These receptors were obtained from an adult in good health.

The rearrangement joins TRBV2 to TRBJ1-1; 9 bases are shared with TRBD1. This CDR3 contains 13 residues. Germline V gene data show CDR1 as SNHLY and CDR2 as FYNNEI. After removal of 10 bases from V and 1 base from J, the junction contained 4 bases not matched to a gene. CDR3 bases: TGTGCCACAACGGGACAGGGGAACACTGAAGCTTTCTTT. It specifies CATTGQGNTEAFF.

J is TRBJ1-3 and V is TRBV7-2; no clear D. The CDR3 has 13 amino acids. Germline V lookup: CDR1 SGHTA, CDR2 FQGNSA. Trimming cost V 2 bases and J 8 bases, with 10 bases left between them. The CDR3 loop reads CASSLIFWDTIYF. The CDR3 region has the DNA TGTGCCAGCAGCTTAATTTTTTGGGACACCATATATTTT. The variable domain in full, completed from reference TRBV7-2 and TRBJ1-3, reads GAGVSQSPSNKVTEKGKDVELRCDPISGHTALYWYRQSLGQGLEFLIYFQGNSAPDKSGLPSDRFSAERTGGSVSTLTIQRTQQEDSAVYLCASSLIFWDTIYFGEGSWLTVV.

J is TRBJ1-3 and V is TRBV5-6; the D gene is possibly TRBD1 (5 bases). V was trimmed by 4 bases and J by 9 bases, leaving 23 bases between them. This CDR3 has 16 amino acids. The germline gives CDR1 SGHDT, CDR2 YYEEEE. The CDR3 spells CASSIDSGISGGTIYF. CDR3 coding DNA: TGTGCCAGCAGCATCGACAGTGGCATCTCTGGTGGCACCATATATTTT.

The chain links TRBV10-1 to TRBJ2-2; D not resolved. Deletions cut 6 bases from V and 6 bases from J, with 8 bases between. The CDR3 is made up of 12 amino acids. Germline CDR1 reads WNHNN; CDR2 reads SYGVQD (reference sequence). CDR3 sequence: CASSYRPGELFF. The CDR3 DNA reads as TGCGCCAGCAGCTACCGACCCGGGGAGCTGTTTTTT.

The chain carries TRBV5-1 and TRBJ2-7; the match to TRBD1 covers 11 bases. Germline assignment: CDR1 SGHRS and CDR2 YFSETQ. The V gene end was trimmed by 3 bases and the J gene end by 2 bases; junction bases not matched to a gene: 4. CDR3 size: 15 residues. The CDR3 DNA is TGCGCCAGCAGCTCGCCGGGACAGGGGGCCTACGAGCAGTACTTC. It specifies CASSSPGQGAYEQYF.

The chain uses TRBV7-9 and TRBJ1-6, with 9 nucleotides matching TRBD1. The trim removed 5 bases at V and 12 bases at J, leaving 17 bases unmatched. The germline gives CDR1 SEHNR, CDR2 FQNEAQ (reference sequence). This CDR3 has 17 residues. The CDR3 reads CASSRYPSGTGIGPLHF. The CDR3 DNA reads TGTGCCAGCAGCCGATACCCCTCCGGGACAGGGATAGGACCCCTCCACTTT.

This chain connects TRBV6-5 to TRBJ2-7; D is possibly TRBD2 (6 bases). Trimming shortened V by 7 bases and J by 2 bases, and 12 bases separated the two germline ends. Germline lookup yields CDR1 MNHEY and CDR2 SVGAGI. The CDR3 sequence is 13 residues long. CDR3: CASKGSGPYEQYF. The CDR3 DNA sequence: TGTGCCAGCAAAGGTAGCGGACCCTACGAGCAGTACTTC.

The chain couples TRBV5-1 to TRBJ1-1; D may be TRBD1 (6 bases). The CDR3 sequence is 14 residues long. V lost 4 bases, J lost 2 bases, and 12 bases lay in between. CDR1 is SGHRS, CDR2 YFSETQ, per germline. CDR3 sequence (DNA): TGCGCCAGCAGCGGACAACAGGGTAACACTGAAGCTTTCTTT. Amino acids: CASSGQQGNTEAFF.

This sequence joins TRBV2 and TRBJ2-2; perhaps TRBD2 as D (5 bases). The germline V gene encodes CDR1 SNHLY and CDR2 FYNNEI. The CDR3 consists of 14 residues. The V and J ends lost 6 bases and 3 bases respectively, with 11 bases between them. DNA of the CDR3: TGTGCCAGCAGGGAGGCAGTGCACACCGGGGAGCTGTTTTTT. Its translation is CASREAVHTGELFF.

This clone was seen just once. The chain recombines TRBV7-6 with TRBJ2-1; 8 bases fit TRBD2. The CDR3 has 19 residues. V was pared by 5 bases and J by 0 bases, with 15 bases of the junction left unmatched. CDR1 is SGHVS and CDR2 is FNYEAQ in the germline V gene. CDR3 in amino acids: CASSPGRGVAGSSYNEQFF. CDR3 nucleotide sequence: TGTGCCAGCAGCCCAGGTAGAGGAGTAGCGGGGAGCTCCTACAATGAGCAGTTCTTC. The variable domain in full, completed from reference TRBV7-6 and TRBJ2-1, reads GAGVSQSPRYKVTKRGQDVALRCDPISGHVSLYWYRQALGQGPEFLTYFNYEAQQDKSGLPNDRFSAERPEGSISTLTIQRTEQRDSAMYRCASSPGRGVAGSSYNEQFFGPGTRLTVL.

This clone was seen only once. The CDR3 DNA follows: TGTGCCAGCAGCTTAGCCCAGGGGGACTATGGCTACACCTTC. Protein product: CASSLAQGDYGYTF. The chain uses TRBV7-2 and TRBJ1-2; 7 bases agree with TRBD1. Losses at the gene ends were 0 bases for V and 3 bases for J; bases not matched to a gene: 1. This CDR3 is built from 14 residues. Germline lookup yields CDR1 SGHTA and CDR2 FQGNSA.

The J gene is TRBJ2-7, the V gene TRBV5-4; the D gene is possibly TRBD2 (5 bases). Between the trimmed V and J ends, which lost 4 bases and 4 bases, there was a span of 12 bases. The CDR3 contains 13 residues. The germline V gene has CDR1 SGHNT and CDR2 YYREEE (reference sequence). In nucleotides, the CDR3 is TGTGCCAGCAGCCGGGAAGTCGGATACGAGCAGTACTTC. It codes for CASSREVGYEQYF. The full variable domain, in which reference TRBV5-4 and TRBJ2-7 provide the parts outside the CDR3, is ETGVTQSPTHLIKTRGQQVTLRCSSQSGHNTVSWYQQALGQGPQFIFQYYREEENGRGNFPPRFSGLQFPNYSSELNVNALELDDSALYLCASSREVGYEQYFGPGTRLTVT.

This sequence joins TRBV19 and TRBJ1-2; 10 nucleotides line up with TRBD1. The CDR3 runs 13 residues. With V trimmed by 9 bases and J by 7 bases, 8 bases remained unmatched. Per germline, CDR1 LNHDA and CDR2 SQIVND (reference sequence). This CDR3 is CASAGTGERGYTF. CDR3 in DNA: TGTGCCAGCGCCGGGACAGGGGAGCGTGGCTACACCTTC. Variable domain in full (rest from reference TRBV19 and TRBJ1-2): DGGITQSPKYLFRKEGQNVTLSCEQNLNHDAMYWYRQDPGQGLRLIYYSQIVNDFQKGDIAEGYSVSREKKESFPLTVTSAQKNPTAFYLCASAGTGERGYTFGSGTRLTVV.

The CDR3 nucleotides read TGTGCCAGCAGTTACCAGGGGAGCACAGATACGCAGTATTTT. This sequence encodes CASSYQGSTDTQYF. The gene calls are TRBV6-5 and TRBJ2-3, with D tentatively TRBD1 (6 bases). Trimming pared 2 bases from V and 0 bases from J, leaving 6 bases between. CDR3 length equals 14 residues. CDR1 MNHEY and CDR2 SVGAGI come from the germline V gene.

This chain links TRBV28 with TRBJ1-2, with 7 nucleotides matching TRBD1. Germline CDR1 is MDHEN and CDR2 is SYDVKM. The CDR3 is 14 residues long. J gave up 5 bases and V 6 bases, and 9 bases lay outside the gene matches. This chain's CDR3 is CASRPGTADYGYTF. CDR3 in DNA: TGTGCCAGCAGGCCCGGGACAGCGGATTATGGCTACACCTTC.

J is TRBJ2-3 and V is TRBV5-5; 8 bases map to TRBD1. After removal of 4 bases from V and 4 bases from J, the junction contained 5 bases not matched to a gene. The CDR3 spans 14 residues. CDR1 is SGHKS, CDR2 YYEKEE, per germline (reference sequence). The CDR3 loop is CASSQQGAADTQYF. The CDR3 bases are TGTGCCAGCAGCCAGCAGGGGGCCGCAGATACGCAGTATTTT. The variable domain in full, completed from reference TRBV5-5 and TRBJ2-3, reads DAGVTQSPTHLIKTRGQQVTLRCSPISGHKSVSWYQQVLGQGPQFIFQYYEKEERGRGNFPDRFSARQFPNYSSELNVNALLLGDSALYLCASSQQGAADTQYFGPGTRLTVL.

This clone was observed a single time. The rearrangement links TRBV6-2 or TRBV6-3 to TRBJ2-5; 8 bases are shared with TRBD1. CDR1 is MNHEY and CDR2 is SVGEGT in the germline V gene. Unmatched junction bases numbered 8, after V lost 6 bases and J lost 2 bases. The CDR3 spans 15 residues. The CDR3 reads CASSDLRTGQETQYF. The CDR3 DNA follows: TGTGCCAGCAGCGATCTGCGGACAGGGCAAGAGACCCAGTACTTC.

V usage is TRBV4-3 and J usage is TRBJ1-2; D remains ambiguous. CDR1 is LGHNA, CDR2 YSLEER, per germline. Trimming shortened V by 0 bases and J by 5 bases, and 16 bases separated the two germline ends. The CDR3 is 16 amino acids. The DNA of the CDR3 is TGCGCCAGCAGCCAAGAGAGTGGCAGGACCCTTTATGGCTACACCTTC. Protein product: CASSQESGRTLYGYTF.

The chain carries TRBV12-3 or TRBV12-4 and TRBJ1-2; 10 bases fit TRBD1. This CDR3 is 12 amino acids long. J gave up 7 bases and V 7 bases, and 3 bases lay outside the gene matches. The DNA of the CDR3 is TGTGCCAGCACCGACAGGGGGCTTGGCTACACCTTC. Translated: CASTDRGLGYTF.

The chain recombines TRBV19 with TRBJ2-6; D assignment may be TRBD1 or TRBD2 (5 bases each). This CDR3 contains 16 residues. Trimming took 5 bases from V and 0 from J, leaving 11 bases between them. Germline lookup yields CDR1 LNHDA and CDR2 SQIVND (reference sequence). The CDR3 sequence is CASSAGTFSGANVLTF. DNA for the CDR3: TGTGCCAGTAGTGCCGGGACGTTCTCTGGGGCCAACGTCCTGACTTTC.

V gene TRBV24-1 combines with J gene TRBJ2-1; 10 bases match TRBD2. V was pared by 3 bases and J by 2 bases, with 0 bases of the junction left unmatched. Germline assignment: CDR1 KGHDR and CDR2 SFDVKD. This CDR3 region has 15 residues. The chain's CDR3 is CATSDSGRAYNEQFF. The DNA for the CDR3 is TGTGCCACCAGTGATAGCGGGAGGGCCTACAATGAGCAGTTCTTC.

The V call is TRBV7-9, the J call TRBJ1-1; D possibly corresponds to TRBD1 (5 bases). V was cut by 3 bases and J by 2 bases, with 10 bases left in between. Germline CDR1 SEHNR, CDR2 FQNEAQ (reference sequence). The CDR3 consists of 14 residues. The CDR3 nucleotides are TGTGCCAGCAGCTTGTCCGGGGGTAACACTGAAGCTTTCTTT. This encodes CASSLSGGNTEAFF.

The chain links TRBV9 to TRBJ2-3; 12 nucleotides align to TRBD1. This CDR3 contains 16 residues. Germline V gives CDR1 SGDLS, CDR2 YYNGEE. Trimming at V came to 0 bases and at J to 5 bases, leaving 4 bases not matched to a gene. CDR3 loop: CASSVAGQGARDTQYF. The CDR3 DNA is TGTGCCAGCAGCGTAGCGGGACAGGGGGCAAGAGATACGCAGTATTTT.

The chain couples TRBV6-5 to TRBJ2-7, with 10 nucleotides matching TRBD2. The ends lost 7 bases at V and 6 bases at J; junction bases unmatched: 12. The CDR3 consists of 15 residues. Per the germline V gene, CDR1 is MNHEY and CDR2 is SVGAGI. This CDR3 reads CASKTSGPQGLEQYF. The CDR3 nucleotides read TGTGCCAGCAAGACTAGCGGGCCCCAAGGGCTCGAGCAGTACTTC.

V usage is TRBV18 and J usage is TRBJ1-5, with a tentative D call TRBD1 (6 bases). CDR1 is KGHSH and CDR2 is LQKENI in the germline V gene. The CDR3 sequence is 18 residues long. The V and J ends lost 2 bases and 9 bases respectively, with 26 bases between them. Here the CDR3 reads CASSPGLARGFNGMPQHF. CDR3 DNA sequence: TGTGCCAGCTCACCAGGGTTGGCCAGGGGTTTCAATGGGATGCCCCAGCATTTT.

This clone was picked up one time. The V and J genes are TRBV11-1 and TRBJ2-6; D is unresolved. Trimming took 3 bases from V and 4 from J, leaving 4 bases between them. The CDR3 length is 13 residues. The germline V gene encodes CDR1 SGHAT and CDR2 FQDESV (reference sequence). In DNA form, the CDR3 reads TGTGCCAGCAGCTTTGCCGGGGCCAACGTCCTGACTTTC. Protein sequence: CASSFAGANVLTF.

V usage is TRBV12-3 or TRBV12-4 and J usage is TRBJ1-5; D might be TRBD1 (5 bases). CDR3 size: 13 residues. The V end was cut by 7 bases, the J end by 4 bases, with 11 bases between. CDR3 region: CASMRGGNQPQHF. Written as DNA, the CDR3 is TGTGCCAGCATGCGGGGGGGAAATCAGCCCCAGCATTTT.

This chain links TRBV7-8 with TRBJ1-1, with D possibly TRBD1 on 5 matching bases. Germline V CDR1 and CDR2: SGHVS, FQNEAQ. CDR3 length: 15 amino acids. Trimming left V 8 bases short and J 8 bases short, with 24 bases between. CDR3: CASGAAGTLAREAFF. The CDR3 nucleotides read TGTGCCAGCGGCGCCGCCGGGACCCTAGCAAGGGAAGCTTTCTTT. The full variable domain, completed using reference TRBV7-8 and TRBJ1-1, is GAGVSQSPRYKVAKRGQDVALRCDPISGHVSLFWYQQALGQGPEFLTYFQNEAQLDKSGLPSDRFFAERPEGSVSTLKIQRTQQEDSAVYLCASGAAGTLAREAFFGQGTRLTVV.

This clone has just a few counts. The genes are TRBV6-5 and TRBJ2-1; 9 nucleotides line up with TRBD1. This CDR3 comprises 16 residues. V gave up 4 bases and J gave up 4 bases; unmatched junction bases: 8. The germline V gene has CDR1 MNHEY and CDR2 SVGAGI. The CDR3, as DNA: TGTGCCAGCAGTTTACCCAACGGACAGGGGTACAATGAGCAGTTCTTC. It specifies CASSLPNGQGYNEQFF.

The chain recombines TRBV30 with TRBJ1-1; D gene uncertain. The CDR3 length is 11 residues. The germline V gene encodes CDR1 GTSNPN and CDR2 SVGIG (reference sequence). The ends were cut back, 0 bases at V and 6 bases at J, with 5 bases in the middle. CDR3 sequence reads: CAWSVSPEAFF. In DNA form, the CDR3 reads TGTGCCTGGAGTGTATCGCCTGAAGCTTTCTTT.

The CDR3 region is CASSPQGAGQPQHF. Written as DNA, the CDR3 is TGTGCCAGCAGCCCTCAGGGGGCAGGTCAGCCCCAGCATTTT. This rearrangement joins TRBV7-2 to TRBJ1-5; TRBD1 agrees at 8 bases. Trimming cost V 5 bases and J 6 bases; bases outside gene matches: 6. Germline V CDR1 and CDR2: SGHTA, FQGNSA. The length of the CDR3 is 14 residues.